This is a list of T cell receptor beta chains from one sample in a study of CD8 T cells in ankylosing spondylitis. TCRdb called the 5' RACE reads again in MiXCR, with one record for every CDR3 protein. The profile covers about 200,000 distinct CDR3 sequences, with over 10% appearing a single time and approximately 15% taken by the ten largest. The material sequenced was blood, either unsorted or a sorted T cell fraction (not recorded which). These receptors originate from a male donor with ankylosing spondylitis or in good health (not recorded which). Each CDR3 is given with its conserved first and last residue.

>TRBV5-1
CASSLDSTMGAEAFF
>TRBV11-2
CASSFAGEEYEQYF
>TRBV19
CASSIASGGIGELFF
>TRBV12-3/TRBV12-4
CASNRPQGPNTEAFF
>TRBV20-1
CSASSRDRVAYNEQFF
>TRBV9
CASTFSGGADEQFF
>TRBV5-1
CASSPGDMAYEQYF
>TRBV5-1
CASSLGAGDDEQFF
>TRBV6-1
CASSRTGLAGSNEQFF
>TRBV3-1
CASSPTQGYEQYF
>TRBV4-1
CASSQPIGGPINEQFF
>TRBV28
CASSPLGSLNYGQYF
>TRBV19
CASMPRSSYNEQFF
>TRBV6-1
CASSEAMENTEAFF
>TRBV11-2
CASSQGTALYNEQFF
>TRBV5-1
CASSLGTEETQYF
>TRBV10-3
CATGTMNTEAFF
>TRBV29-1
CSVQASNQPQHF
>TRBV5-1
CASSSGGHSYEQYF
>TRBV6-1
CASRVRGLSTDTQYF
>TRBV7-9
CASSLGERGVSGYTF
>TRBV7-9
CASSQGGSDQPQHF
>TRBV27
CASSLSSGGGYTF
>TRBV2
CASSEGRGRGEETQYF
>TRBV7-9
CASSPGLATTDTQYF
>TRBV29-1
CSGDGPSVDTQYF
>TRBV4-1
CASSPTGTGFGGYGYTF
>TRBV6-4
CASKVLAGEVHEQFF
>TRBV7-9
CASSLTGADTQYF
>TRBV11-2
CASTATFSGNTIYF
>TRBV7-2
CASSPDRGWGGYTF